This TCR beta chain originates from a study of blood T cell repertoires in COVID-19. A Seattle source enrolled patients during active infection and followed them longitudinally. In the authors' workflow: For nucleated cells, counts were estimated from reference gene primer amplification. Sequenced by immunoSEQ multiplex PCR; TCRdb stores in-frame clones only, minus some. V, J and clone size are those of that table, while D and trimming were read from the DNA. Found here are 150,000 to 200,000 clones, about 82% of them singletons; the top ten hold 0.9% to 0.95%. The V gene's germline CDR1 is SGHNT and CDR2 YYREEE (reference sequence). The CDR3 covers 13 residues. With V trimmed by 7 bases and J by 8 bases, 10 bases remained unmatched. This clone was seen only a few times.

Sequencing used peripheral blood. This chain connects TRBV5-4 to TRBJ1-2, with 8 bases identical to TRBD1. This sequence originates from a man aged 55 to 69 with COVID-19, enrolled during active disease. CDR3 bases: TGTGCCAGCGCCAATATTCCAGGGGGCGGCTACACCTTC. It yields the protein CASANIPGGGYTF. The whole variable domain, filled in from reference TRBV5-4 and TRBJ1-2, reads ETGVTQSPTHLIKTRGQQVTLRCSSQSGHNTVSWYQQALGQGPQFIFQYYREEENGRGNFPPRFSGLQFPNYSSELNVNALELDDSALYLCASANIPGGGYTFGSGTRLTVV.